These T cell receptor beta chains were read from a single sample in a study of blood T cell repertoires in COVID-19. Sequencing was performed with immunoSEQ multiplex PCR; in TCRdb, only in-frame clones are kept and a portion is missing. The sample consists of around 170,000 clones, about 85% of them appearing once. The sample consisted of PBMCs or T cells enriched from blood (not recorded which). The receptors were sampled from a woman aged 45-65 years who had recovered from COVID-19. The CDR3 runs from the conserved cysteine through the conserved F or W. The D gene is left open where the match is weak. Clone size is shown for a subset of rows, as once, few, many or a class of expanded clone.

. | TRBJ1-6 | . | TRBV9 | TGTGCCAGCAGCCGTGATAATTCACCCCTCCACTTT | CASSRDNSPLHF
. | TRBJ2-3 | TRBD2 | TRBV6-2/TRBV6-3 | TGTGCCAGCAGCCTAGCGGGAGTTCAAGATACGCAGTATTTT | CASSLAGVQDTQYF
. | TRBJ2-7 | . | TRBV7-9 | TGTGCCAGCAGCTTTGGGGGCCTCTACGAGCAGTACTTC | CASSFGGLYEQYF
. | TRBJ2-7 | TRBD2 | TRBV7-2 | TGTGCCAGCAGCTTAGAGGCTAGCGGATTCTACGAGCAGTACTTC | CASSLEASGFYEQYF
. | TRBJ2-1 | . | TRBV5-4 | TGTGCCAGCAGCTCGTTTACAAATTTTCAAAATGAGCAGTTCTTC | CASSSFTNFQNEQFF
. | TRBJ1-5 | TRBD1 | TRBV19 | TGTGCCAGTACTAGGCGACAGGGAGGCAATCAGCCCCAGCATTTT | CASTRRQGGNQPQHF
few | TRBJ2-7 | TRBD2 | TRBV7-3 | TGTGCCAGCAGCCCCGGGACTAGCGGGGGGGAGCAGTACTTC | CASSPGTSGGEQYF
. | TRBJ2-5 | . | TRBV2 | TGTGCCAGCAGTGAAAAGCGTATTACGGCGAGCCAGGAGACCCAGTACTTC | CASSEKRITASQETQYF
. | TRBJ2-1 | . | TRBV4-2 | TGTGCCAGCAGCCAAGATTGGGGCGGGGGCGACTCCTACAATGAGCAGTTCTTC | CASSQDWGGGDSYNEQFF
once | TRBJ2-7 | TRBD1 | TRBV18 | TGTGCCAGCTCCTCCAGGGGGCTTGCTGGGCGCGTTTCCTACGAGCAGTACTTC | CASSSRGLAGRVSYEQYF
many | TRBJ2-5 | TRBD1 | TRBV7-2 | TGTGCCAGCAGCTCGACAGGGGGGAGGGAGACCCAGTACTTC | CASSSTGGRETQYF
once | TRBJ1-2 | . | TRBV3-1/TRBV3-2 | TGTGCCAGCAGCCCAACCCTCCGGGACACCTCCTATGGCTACACCTTC | CASSPTLRDTSYGYTF
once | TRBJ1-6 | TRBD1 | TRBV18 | TGTGCCAGCTCACCACCGGCCGGGACAGCGACCTCACCCCTCCACTTT | CASSPPAGTATSPLHF
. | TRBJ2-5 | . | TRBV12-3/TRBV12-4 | TGTGCCAGCAGCCCCCGTAGTGAGACCCAGTACTTC | CASSPRSETQYF
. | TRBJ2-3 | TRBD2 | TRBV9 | TGTGCCAGCAGCGGAAGACTAGCGGGAGGTAGTAGTGATACGCAGTATTTT | CASSGRLAGGSSDTQYF
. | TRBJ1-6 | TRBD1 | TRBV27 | TGTGCCAGCAGTTTCAGGGACAGTAAGGGATCACCCCTCCACTTT | CASSFRDSKGSPLHF
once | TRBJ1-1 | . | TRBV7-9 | TGTGCCAGCAGCCGTCTGGACTTTAGCACTGAAGCTTTCTTT | CASSRLDFSTEAFF
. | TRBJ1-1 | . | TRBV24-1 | TGTGCCACCAGTGATAGAAACAATGAAGCTTTCTTT | CATSDRNNEAFF
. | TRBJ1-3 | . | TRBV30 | TGTGCCTGGAGTGTAATAGGGAGTTTGAACACCATATATTTT | CAWSVIGSLNTIYF
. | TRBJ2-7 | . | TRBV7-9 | TGTGCCAGCAGCTTTTACCTAGACAGTAACTACGAGCAGTACTTC | CASSFYLDSNYEQYF
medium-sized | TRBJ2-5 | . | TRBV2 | TGTGCCAGCAGTGAAGGGTCTGGCGTGGAGACGACCCAGTACTTC | CASSEGSGVETTQYF
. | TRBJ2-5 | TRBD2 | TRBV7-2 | TGTGCCAGCAGCTTATCAGCTAGCGGGAGTGTTGGGACCCAGTACTTC | CASSLSASGSVGTQYF
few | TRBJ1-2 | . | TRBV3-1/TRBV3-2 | TGTGCCAGCAGCCAGTTACTAAATGGCTACACCTTC | CASSQLLNGYTF
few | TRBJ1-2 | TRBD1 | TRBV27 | TGTGCCAGCAGTGAATCGACAGGGGCTAAGGGCTACACCTTC | CASSESTGAKGYTF
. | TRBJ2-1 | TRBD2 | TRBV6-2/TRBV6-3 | TGTGCCAGCAGTAAGATGGGAGGGCATGAGCAGTTCTTC | CASSKMGGHEQFF
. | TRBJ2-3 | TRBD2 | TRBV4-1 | TGCGCCAGCAGCCGCGGGGGTATATTAGCAGATAGCACAGATACGCAGTATTTT | CASSRGGILADSTDTQYF
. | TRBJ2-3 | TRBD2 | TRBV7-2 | TGTGCCAGCAGCTTGCGTCCGGGAGGGGGGACAGATACGCAGTATTTT | CASSLRPGGGTDTQYF